A single sample is the source of the 12 T cell receptor beta chains below, sequenced in a study of shared clonotypes between healthy human individuals. Some clones are missing from TCRdb's copy, which holds only in-frame ones; the method was immunoSEQ multiplex PCR. This table holds about half a million clones, roughly 85% found once. Sequences were obtained from PBMCs. Source of these receptors: a woman between 40 and 55 years old in good health. Some clones in this sample may be carry-over from other donors' samples.

Concerning this clone: In the same sample, other DNA sequences code for this CDR3. The chain has TRBV11-2 and TRBJ2-5; D remains unclear. This CDR3 region has 11 residues. Germline V gene lookup returns CDR1 SGHAT and CDR2 FQNNGV. With 5 bases removed from V and 4 bases from J, the gap between germline ends came to 5 bases. The chain's CDR3 is CASSLRETQYF. The CDR3, as DNA: TGTGCCAGCAGCCTCAGAGAGACCCAGTACTTC.

The chain employs TRBV27 and TRBJ2-3, with D maybe TRBD2 (6 bases). Germline CDR1 reads MNHEY; CDR2 reads SMNVEV (reference sequence). The length of the CDR3 is 14 residues. V was shortened by 4 bases and J by 4 bases, with 12 bases between the two germline ends. DNA for the CDR3: TGTGCCAGCAGTTCGGGACTCCTTCCAGATACGCAGTATTTT. Residues: CASSSGLLPDTQYF.

The rearrangement uses TRBV28 and TRBJ1-5; D perhaps matches TRBD1 (5 bases). The CDR3 is 16 residues long. Deletions cut 7 bases from V and 1 base from J, with 17 bases between. Germline loops: CDR1 MDHEN, CDR2 SYDVKM. The chain's CDR3 is CASTIGGGRSNQPQHF. The CDR3 nucleotides read TGTGCCAGCACCATTGGGGGAGGGCGAAGCAATCAGCCCCAGCATTTT.

The table lists this clone with a few counts. The chain couples TRBV7-2 to TRBJ2-1; D unresolved. Germline V gene lookup returns CDR1 SGHTA and CDR2 FQGNSA. Deletions cut 6 bases from V and 6 bases from J, with 15 bases between. This CDR3 region has 14 residues. CDR3 sequence: CASRRNDPSNEQFF. The CDR3 nucleotides are TGTGCCAGCAGGCGGAATGACCCCTCCAATGAGCAGTTCTTC.

This clone was counted a single time. The genes are TRBV6-6 and TRBJ1-2, with D perhaps TRBD1 (5 bases). Germline CDR1 and CDR2: MNHNY and SVGAGI (reference sequence). This CDR3 contains 16 residues. V was cut by 0 bases and J by 5 bases, with 16 bases left in between. CDR3 loop: CASSYSIQGEEYGYTF. CDR3 DNA sequence: TGTGCCAGCAGTTACTCGATTCAGGGAGAAGAATATGGCTACACCTTC.

The rearrangement joins TRBV19 to TRBJ1-4, with a tentative D call TRBD1 (6 bases). The V gene's germline CDR1 is LNHDA and CDR2 SQIVND (reference sequence). V was pared by 6 bases and J by 2 bases, with 10 bases between. The CDR3 loop spans 14 amino acids. The CDR3 here is CASSRGFTNEKLFF. The CDR3, as DNA: TGTGCCAGTAGCAGGGGTTTTACTAATGAAAAACTGTTTTTT.

The chain recombines TRBV4-2 with TRBJ2-1, with 9 bases that match TRBD1. Per the germline V gene, CDR1 is LGHNA and CDR2 is YNFKEQ. Trimming took 1 base from V and 4 from J; bases not matched to a gene: 5. The CDR3 length is 16 residues. As DNA, the CDR3 is TGTGCCAGCAGCCAAGGAAAGGGACAGGGATACAATGAGCAGTTCTTC. Residues: CASSQGKGQGYNEQFF.

This chain uses TRBV28 with TRBJ2-7, with 8 positions matching TRBD2. Germline V lookup: CDR1 MDHEN, CDR2 SYDVKM. V dropped 2 bases and J dropped 7; count of bases not matched to a gene: 7. This CDR3 comprises 14 residues. CDR3 bases: TGTGCCAGCAGTTTAACGGGAGGGCCGGGAGAGCAGTACTTC. Translated: CASSLTGGPGEQYF.

This clone was detected ten times or more. This chain uses TRBV6-1 with TRBJ2-5; a weak D match, TRBD1 (6 bases). Trimming stripped 4 bases from V and 5 bases from J, with 23 bases between. Germline V gives CDR1 MNHNS, CDR2 SASEGT. This CDR3 region has 17 residues. The CDR3 protein is CASSVSVWGQGGETQYF. The CDR3 DNA is TGTGCCAGCAGTGTCTCAGTTTGGGGGCAGGGTGGGGAGACCCAGTACTTC.

Remarks on this clone: Other DNA sequences in the sample encode the same CDR3. The V and J genes are TRBV7-2 and TRBJ2-7, with 9 bases aligning to TRBD1. Unmatched junction bases numbered 2, after V lost 3 bases and J lost 2 bases. Germline-derived CDR1 and CDR2 are SGHTA and FQGNSA. The CDR3 has 14 residues. CDR3 nucleotide sequence: TGTGCCAGCAGCTTTCGACAGGGGGCCTACGAGCAGTACTTC. This encodes CASSFRQGAYEQYF.

The chain uses TRBV6-5 and TRBJ1-2; D is uncertain. Per the germline V gene, CDR1 is MNHEY and CDR2 is SVGAGI. Trimming cost V 0 bases and J 4 bases, with 12 bases left between them. This CDR3 contains 15 residues. The CDR3 loop is CASSYSMADLYGYTF. The DNA for the CDR3 is TGTGCCAGCAGTTACTCGATGGCAGACCTCTATGGCTACACCTTC.

The rearrangement links TRBV13 to TRBJ2-5, with 11 bases identical to TRBD2. Per germline, CDR1 PRHDT and CDR2 FYEKMQ (reference sequence). Trimming removed 5 bases from V and 5 bases from J; junction bases left unmatched: 7. The CDR3 spans 15 residues. The DNA of the CDR3 is TGTGCCAGCAGCCTCCGACTAGCGGGAATGGAGACCCAGTACTTC. Translated, it gives CASSLRLAGMETQYF.